The text below deals with one TCR beta chain. Its cognate antigen has yet to be identified. One base away there is no much larger clone; base qualities are not given. Using the deep immunoSEQ assay, TCR CDR3 regions were amplified from genomic DNA by multiplex PCR. Extracted genomic DNA from each cell subset was distributed evenly across all wells of several immunoSEQ 96-well plates, and each plate was treated as a replicate. For sorted subsets, about 0.2 ug genomic DNA, equal to 30,000 to 35,000 T cell genomes, was loaded into each replicate PCR. The purified libraries were quantified using a Qubit 3.0 fluorometer, sized with a Bioanalyzer 2100, and then quantified again using the KAPA Library Quantification kit. A separate single-read 150-cycle Illumina NextSeq 550 flow cell was used to sequence each immunoSEQ 96-well plate. For the original study's pipeline: Because the immunoSEQ output included only junctional sequences and no quality scores, the filtering could not be the same as the filtering used for full-length reads. Sequences were annotated with PyIR, a Python wrapper for IgBLAST v1.9, using IMGT germline references to assign V/J genes and CDR3. Reads were removed for weak V/J assignments (E-value above 1e-6), missing CDR3, stop codons, out-of-frame junctions, or ambiguous translated residues. V3J clonotypes were defined as sequences sharing an identical inferred V gene, J gene, and CDR3 amino acid sequence. The percentage overlap between two repertoires was calculated by dividing the number of shared unique clonotypes by the size of the smaller repertoire. Repertoire richness was assessed with RTK rarefaction, the Chao1 estimator, and Recon v2.1 estimates of unobserved clonotypes. Generation probabilities for all TCRbeta clonotypes obtained by the gDNA method from a few donors were computed using OLGA. TCRdb carries this immuneACCESS record with in-frame sequences only. Its versions omit some clonotypes, under half of them owing to an unresolved V gene in the studies checked, with the rest unexplained. V, J and clone size are taken as reported in that table, and D and trimming were inferred from the DNA itself. Here the sample has hundreds of thousands of clones; around 92% occur a single time. In total, the top ten clones hold roughly 22% of the sample.

CDR1 SNHLY and CDR2 FYNNEI were looked up in the germline V gene. The CDR3 runs 20 amino acids, cysteine and phenylalanine included. The CDR3 DNA has 60 bases and is translated from base 1. Germline trimming amounts to 2 bases on V and 5 bases on J, with 13 as the count of junction bases outside the gene matches. The data stem from a study of shared clonotypes between healthy human individuals (dated by TCRdb to 2018 to 2020). For the study in its entirety: A couple of women and a few men aged 18 to 49 years were included in the cohort. For each donor, CD4 naive and CD4 memory were each run on three plates, CD8 naive on two plates, and CD8 memory on one plate. Different laboratories and diverse techniques were used to prepare libraries and sequence TCR repertoires, to increase sequencing depth and limit assay-specific biases. Each donor's leukapheresis produced roughly between roughly 0.94 and 9.5 billion PBMCs. To estimate repertoire size and how much clonotypes are shared between individuals, the study performed deep sequencing of blood TCR repertoires from 4 to 6 healthy adults. General findings and caveats noted by the study authors: Pairwise subsampling indicated that sequencing depth was expected to affect the degree of clonotype sharing among donors. Approximately 5% of naive CD4, approximately 3.7% of naive CD8, approximately 2.2% of memory CD4, and approximately 0.4% of memory CD8 clonotypes were shared across several donors. Sampling was limited to blood, and TCR repertoires in tissue likely differ from TCR repertoires in blood. Rarefaction of sorted-subset datasets indicated incomplete sequencing despite the large sequencing depth. Estimated clonotype richness was generally larger for naive than for memory subsets. Compared with non-shared clonotypes, the clonotypes found in all four sorted-subset donors had higher generation probabilities. Because the study included only a small number of donors, the genetic and exposure-history diversity represented was limited.

CD8 naive samples consisted of CD45RO-negative cells that were positively selected for CCR7, yielding a CD45RA+CCR7+ population without TemRA cells. Healthy HIV-negative adults with no recently reported acute infections or vaccinations were included as donors. Every donor was a Caucasian adult residing in Nashville, Tennessee, USA. After blood collection by leukapheresis, PBMCs were isolated using Ficoll-Histopaque density gradient centrifugation and then cryopreserved in the vapor phase of liquid nitrogen. Analytical flow cytometry was used to check the purity and quantity of each magnetically sorted T cell population. Each sorted fraction had its genomic DNA isolated and then quantified by UV absorbance on a Nanodrop 2000c.

This clonotype was sampled from a man aged 30 to 39 in good health. Sequenced sample: naive CD8+ T cells sorted from blood. The meaning of the sample's cell subset or site label: CD45RA+CCR7+. The rearrangement joined TRBV2 to TRBJ2-2, with 14 bases in between that match TRBD2. The CDR3 amino acid sequence is: CASSESHRLAGGPFTGELFF. The DNA is TGTGCCAGCAGTGAATCCCATCGACTAGCGGGAGGGCCGTTTACCGGGGAGCTGTTTTTT.